This TCR beta chain was observed in a study of blood T cell repertoires in COVID-19. The CDR3 contains 14 residues. V lost 4 bases and J lost 6; bases outside the gene matches: 9. Germline CDR1 is MNHEY and CDR2 is SVGEGT. Clones were read by immunoSEQ multiplex PCR, and TCRdb kept only the in-frame ones, dropping some. The sample carries 200,000 to 250,000 clones, more than 75% recorded once. The source is a young woman who had recovered from COVID-19. The J gene is TRBJ2-7, the V gene TRBV6-2 or TRBV6-3; 7 nucleotides match TRBD1. The sequencing sample was made of peripheral blood. DNA of the CDR3: TGTGCCAGCAGTTCCCGGGACAGATCCCTCGAGCAGTACTTC. Amino acid sequence: CASSSRDRSLEQYF.